The clone carrying this T cell receptor beta chain was detected a few times. The data were taken from a study of cytomegalovirus exposure and HLA in healthy donors. V lost 4 bases, J lost 5 bases, and 6 bases stayed unmatched. Germline V gene sequence: CDR1 SNHLY, CDR2 FYNNEI. This CDR3 has 15 amino acids. PCR amplification relied on 60 Vbeta primers (plus 13 Jbeta primers). Here immunoSEQ multiplex PCR was the method, and the copy in TCRdb shows in-frame clones only, minus some. The sample holds roughly 130,000 clones; over 75% are singletons and the top ten take 5% to 6%. Sequences were obtained from PBMCs. The clonotype originates from a man aged 25 to 45 in good health and CMV-seronegative. The rearrangement joins TRBV2 to TRBJ2-3; 10 bases line up with TRBD2. The CDR3 DNA reads TGTGCCAGCAGTGCCCTAGCGGGAGTGGGAGATACGCAGTATTTT. It specifies CASSALAGVGDTQYF.